This T cell receptor beta chain emerged from a study of cytomegalovirus exposure and HLA in healthy donors. Germline CDR1 SGDLS, CDR2 YYNGEE. V dropped 0 bases and J dropped 5 bases, with 13 bases sitting between them. This CDR3 is 15 amino acids long. The table came from immunoSEQ multiplex PCR; TCRdb's copy has only in-frame clones and leaves some out. The sample carries some 46,000 clones, around 90% recorded once. The V call is TRBV9, the J call TRBJ2-3, with TRBD2 as a possible D gene (7 bases). The sequencing sample was made of PBMCs. This TCR derives from a man between 18 and 35 years old in good health and CMV-seronegative. For the CDR3, the DNA is TGTGCCAGCAGCGTAGGAGGGGGGGCAAGAGATACGCAGTATTTT. Translated: CASSVGGGARDTQYF.